Listed here are 5 T cell receptor beta chains from one sample, sequenced in a study of shared T cell receptors in the human thymus. Measured with immunoSEQ multiplex PCR; TCRdb has only the in-frame clones, and not every one. Of more than 550,000 clones in the sample, around 87% were seen once. A further study also used this sample, focusing on human thymus T cells.

Source material: thymocytes. Receptors originate from a boy less than two years old with a congenital heart defect.

The chain's CDR3 is CAWSGPPAGRGETQYF. CDR3 nucleotide sequence: TGTGCCTGGAGTGGCCCTCCCGCGGGGCGGGGAGAGACCCAGTACTTC. The chain employs TRBV30 and TRBJ2-5, with D perhaps matching TRBD2 (6 bases). V lost 1 base, J lost 4 bases, and 19 bases lay in between. This CDR3 has 16 amino acids. Germline V gives CDR1 GTSNPN, CDR2 SVGIG (reference sequence).

The rearrangement uses TRBV7-6 and TRBJ2-1; possibly TRBD2 for D (6 bases). V lost 4 bases and J 4 bases, leaving 11 bases between the germline ends. The CDR3 covers 14 residues. Germline V gives CDR1 SGHVS, CDR2 FNYEAQ. This CDR3 is CASSSEAGYNEQFF. The CDR3 nucleotides read TGTGCCAGCAGCTCTGAGGCGGGATACAATGAGCAGTTCTTC.

The CDR3 region is CASRQGYLSSGNTIYF. CDR3 coding DNA: TGCGCCAGCAGGCAGGGTTACCTGAGCTCTGGAAACACCATATATTTT. This rearrangement joins TRBV4-3 to TRBJ1-3; D perhaps matches TRBD1 (5 bases). The CDR3 length is 16 residues. The V gene lost 6 bases and the J gene lost 0 bases, with 15 bases spanning the gap. CDR1 is LGHNA and CDR2 is YSLEER in the germline V gene.

This clone has only one observation. DNA for the CDR3: TGTGCCAGCAGTGCCACGTGGGGGGATAACTATGGCTACACCTTC. Translating it yields CASSATWGDNYGYTF. This sequence joins TRBV28 and TRBJ1-2, with D possibly being TRBD1 (5 bases). The V gene lost 5 bases and the J gene lost 1 base, with 14 bases spanning the gap. The CDR3 spans 15 residues. Germline CDR1 reads MDHEN; CDR2 reads SYDVKM.

The chain uses TRBV30 and TRBJ2-7; a possible D gene is TRBD2 (5 bases). V gave up 1 base and J gave up 3 bases, with 10 bases separating them. Looked up from germline, CDR1 is GTSNPN and CDR2 is SVGIG (reference sequence). The CDR3 is 13 amino acids. DNA of the CDR3: TGTGCCTGGAGTGGTGGACTCAACTACGAGCAGTACTTC. This sequence encodes CAWSGGLNYEQYF.